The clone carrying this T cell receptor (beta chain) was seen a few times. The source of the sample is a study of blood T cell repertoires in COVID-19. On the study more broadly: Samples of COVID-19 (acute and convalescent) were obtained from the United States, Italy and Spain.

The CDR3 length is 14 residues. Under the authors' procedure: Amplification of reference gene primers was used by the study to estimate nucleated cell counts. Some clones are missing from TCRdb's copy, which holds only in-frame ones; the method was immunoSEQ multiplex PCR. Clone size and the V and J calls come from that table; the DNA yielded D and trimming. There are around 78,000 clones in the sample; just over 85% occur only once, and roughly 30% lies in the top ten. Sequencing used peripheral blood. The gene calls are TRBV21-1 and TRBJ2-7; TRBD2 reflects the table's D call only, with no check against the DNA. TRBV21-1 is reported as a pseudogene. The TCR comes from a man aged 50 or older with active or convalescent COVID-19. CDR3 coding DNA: TGTGCCAGCAGCACCCCGGGGGGCCGGCACGAGCAGTACTTC. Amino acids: CASSTPGGRHEQYF.